This T cell receptor (beta chain) is from a study of cytomegalovirus exposure and HLA in healthy donors. Study-wide findings and caveats: As confirmed in vitro, a few CMV-associated chains were specific for CMV antigens. Earlier results showed most TCR beta V segments being productive about 87% or about 30% of the time. HLA alleles were associated with fewer than 20,000 TCR beta sequences in a later analysis at 0.05 false discovery rate.

A multiplex PCR was run with 60 Vbeta primers and 13 Jbeta primers. Data came from immunoSEQ multiplex PCR; TCRdb stores just in-frame clones and leaves some out. The sample holds approximately 130,000 clones, 75% to 90% seen once. As to this clone: What it recognizes is unknown.

Looked up from germline, CDR1 is SGHDN and CDR2 is FVKESK. The CDR3 runs to 14 residues. V lost 4 bases, J lost 1 base, and 10 bases lay in between. V and J are TRBV14 and TRBJ1-1; D is unresolved. Sequencing was performed on PBMCs. The clonotype originates from a woman aged 30 to 39 in good health and CMV-seropositive. The CDR3 region is CASSLGLGNTEAFF. The CDR3 DNA follows: TGTGCCAGCAGCCTAGGACTGGGGAACACTGAAGCTTTCTTT.